Below, 21 T cell receptor beta chains from the same sample are listed, as sequenced in a study of shared clonotypes between healthy human individuals. Data came from immunoSEQ multiplex PCR; TCRdb stores just in-frame clones and leaves some out. The profile shows under 200,000 clones, 90% to 95% of them singletons. Material for sequencing was naive CD4+ T cells sorted from blood. Subset reported: CD45RA+ positively selected. These receptors were obtained from a woman in her thirties in good health.

This CDR3 reads CASKLTSSGIYSGANVLTF. CDR3 nucleotide sequence: TGTGCCAGTAAATTAACCTCTAGCGGGATATACTCTGGGGCCAACGTCCTGACTTTC. The chain links TRBV19 to TRBJ2-6; 9 bases are shared with TRBD2. The CDR3 has 19 residues. Germline CDR1 reads LNHDA; CDR2 reads SQIVND (reference sequence). The junction had 13 bases not matched to a gene; V was cut back by 7 bases and J by 0 bases.

This clone was observed a handful of times. The CDR3 DNA reads TGTGCCAGCAGCTTAGCAGGGGGCAGGGAGCCCCAGCATTTT. This translates into CASSLAGGREPQHF. This chain joins TRBV7-9 and TRBJ1-5, with 7 bases matching TRBD1. J gave up 8 bases and V 0 bases, and 4 bases lay outside the gene matches. This CDR3 is 14 amino acids long. Germline V lookup: CDR1 SEHNR, CDR2 FQNEAQ (reference sequence).

This chain links TRBV5-4 with TRBJ2-3; TRBD2 aligns across 11 bases. V lost 4 bases and J lost 4; bases outside the gene matches: 5. This CDR3 is built from 15 residues. Per the germline V gene, CDR1 is SGHNT and CDR2 is YYREEE (reference sequence). CDR3 sequence reads: CASSQTSGRPDTQYF. The CDR3 DNA reads as TGTGCCAGCAGCCAAACTAGCGGGAGACCAGATACGCAGTATTTT.

The chain employs TRBV2 and TRBJ2-7; 7 nucleotides match TRBD1. The ends lost 9 bases at V and 2 bases at J; junction bases unmatched: 4. Germline CDR1 and CDR2: SNHLY and FYNNEI. The length of the CDR3 is 12 residues. The CDR3 sequence is CASAGTAYEQYF. CDR3 nucleotide sequence: TGTGCCAGTGCTGGGACAGCCTACGAGCAGTACTTC.

This clone was recorded once. CDR3: CASSYSGGNNQPQHF. The CDR3 DNA sequence: TGTGCCAGCAGTTACTCGGGGGGGAACAATCAGCCCCAGCATTTT. This sequence joins TRBV6-5 and TRBJ1-5, with TRBD1 as a possible D gene (5 bases). CDR3 size: 15 residues. Trimming left V 0 bases short and J 3 bases short, with 9 bases between. CDR1 MNHEY and CDR2 SVGAGI come from the germline V gene.

This rearrangement joins TRBV10-3 to TRBJ1-4; no clear D. CDR1 and CDR2 from the germline V gene are ENHRY and SYGVKD. The V gene lost 2 bases and the J gene lost 4 bases, with 2 bases spanning the gap. There are 12 residues in the CDR3. Here the CDR3 DNA reads TGTGCCATCAGTGAGCATAATGAAAAACTGTTTTTT. It translates to CAISEHNEKLFF.

The gene calls are TRBV28 and TRBJ2-7; possible D gene TRBD2, 6 bases. V was cut by 6 bases and J by 4 bases, with 10 bases left in between. The CDR3 has 12 residues. Germline CDR1 reads MDHEN; CDR2 reads SYDVKM. The CDR3 region has the DNA TGTGCCAGCAGCTGGGGGACTTACGAGCAGTACTTC. It specifies CASSWGTYEQYF.

The V call is TRBV4-1, the J call TRBJ2-2; 7 bases are shared with TRBD2. Unmatched junction bases numbered 11, after V lost 3 bases and J lost 4 bases. This CDR3 is built from 17 residues. Germline V gives CDR1 MGHRA, CDR2 YSYEKL. CDR3 residues: CASSHQLGRESTGELFF. The DNA for the CDR3 is TGCGCCAGCAGCCACCAATTGGGGCGGGAGAGCACCGGGGAGCTGTTTTTT.

The chain couples TRBV29-1 to TRBJ2-5; a weak D match, TRBD1 (6 bases). The end of the DNA aligns better with TRBJ2-7, so the J call may be wrong. Germline CDR1 and CDR2: SQVTM and ANQGSEA. This CDR3 has 12 residues. CDR3 nucleotides: TGCAGCGTTACTTCGCAGGGGTCCGAGCAGTACTTC. This sequence encodes CSVTSQGSEQYF.

This chain joins TRBV27 and TRBJ2-5, with 12 bases matching TRBD2. The CDR3 length is 14 residues. Trimming cost V 4 bases and J 3 bases; bases outside gene matches: 0. Germline CDR1 MNHEY, CDR2 SMNVEV (reference sequence). The CDR3 spells CASSSSGREETQYF. Written as DNA, the CDR3 is TGTGCCAGCAGTTCTAGCGGGAGGGAAGAGACCCAGTACTTC.

This clone was recorded only once. This chain connects TRBV6-1 to TRBJ1-1; 7 nucleotides line up with TRBD1. V lost 2 bases, J lost 3 bases, and 18 bases stayed unmatched. CDR3 length: 19 residues. Germline CDR1 MNHNS, CDR2 SASEGT. CDR3 sequence: CASSERYRRGRFWDTEAFF. DNA of the CDR3: TGTGCCAGCAGTGAACGGTATAGGAGGGGGCGATTTTGGGACACTGAAGCTTTCTTT.

The chain joins TRBV4-1 to TRBJ2-1, with 7 bases that match TRBD2. After removal of 0 bases from V and 0 bases from J, the junction contained 11 bases not matched to a gene. The germline gives CDR1 MGHRA, CDR2 YSYEKL. This CDR3 is built from 19 residues. CDR3 DNA sequence: TGCGCCAGCAGCCAAGACCACCTGACTAGCCGAAGCTCCTACAATGAGCAGTTCTTC. It translates to CASSQDHLTSRSSYNEQFF.

V and J are TRBV6-4 and TRBJ1-2, with D tentatively TRBD1 (5 bases). Between the trimmed V and J ends, which lost 10 bases and 1 base, there was a span of 7 bases. The CDR3 length is 11 residues. Per germline, CDR1 MRHNA and CDR2 SNTAGT. CDR3 sequence (DNA): TGTGCCACCAGGGATAACTATGGCTACACCTTC. This gives the protein CATRDNYGYTF.

The V and J genes are TRBV21-1 and TRBJ1-2. TRBV21-1 is classified as a pseudogene. CDR3 length: 17 amino acids. CDR3 DNA sequence: TGTGCCAGCAGCAAAGGCCTCGGGGGTCTGGAGAGCTATGGCTACACCTTC. This encodes CASSKGLGGLESYGYTF.

This clone appeared a few times. DNA of the CDR3: TGTGCCAGCAGTCCTCCCGGACAGCACTATGGCTACACCTTC. Its translation: CASSPPGQHYGYTF. The rearrangement uses TRBV6-6 and TRBJ1-2, with D maybe TRBD1 (6 bases). The CDR3 has 14 residues. Deletions cut 5 bases from V and 3 bases from J, with 13 bases between. Germline V gene lookup returns CDR1 MNHNY and CDR2 SVGAGI (reference sequence).

The chain couples TRBV19 to TRBJ2-7; D is unresolved. The germline V and J ends were trimmed by 3 bases and 0 bases, with 6 bases remaining between them. Germline CDR1 and CDR2: LNHDA and SQIVND (reference sequence). CDR3 length: 13 amino acids. The CDR3 protein is CASSITTSYEQYF. The DNA of the CDR3 is TGTGCCAGTAGTATTACGACCTCCTACGAGCAGTACTTC.

This clone was seen a handful of times. In DNA form, the CDR3 reads TGTGCCAGCAGCCACGACAAAGCCGAAGCTTTCTTT. This codes for CASSHDKAEAFF. The J gene is TRBJ1-1, the V gene TRBV5-4, with unresolved D. From germline, CDR1 is SGHNT and CDR2 YYREEE (reference sequence). V dropped 4 bases and J dropped 8 bases, with 12 bases sitting between them. This CDR3 contains 12 residues.

The chain has TRBV7-9 and TRBJ1-2, with 8 bases matching TRBD1. The V segment lost 1 base and the J segment 4 bases; nucleotides outside the gene matches: 11. The CDR3 has 17 residues. Per germline, CDR1 SEHNR and CDR2 FQNEAQ (reference sequence). The CDR3 region has the DNA TGTGCCAGCAGCTTAGGGACAGGGAGTTTGATAAGCTATGGCTACACCTTC. Protein: CASSLGTGSLISYGYTF.

This chain joins TRBV18 and TRBJ2-7; D might be TRBD2 (6 bases). CDR1 KGHSH and CDR2 LQKENI come from the germline V gene. V gave up 1 base and J gave up 2 bases, with 15 bases separating them. The CDR3 has 16 amino acids. CDR3 sequence: CASSPQPGVVTYEQYF. Here the CDR3 DNA reads TGTGCCAGCTCACCACAACCGGGAGTCGTAACCTACGAGCAGTACTTC. Complete variable domain (other parts from reference TRBV18 and TRBJ2-7): NAGVMQNPRHLVRRRGQEARLRCSPMKGHSHVYWYRQLPEEGLKFMVYLQKENIIDESGMPKERFSAEFPKEGPSILRIQQVVRGDSAAYFCASSPQPGVVTYEQYFGPGTRLTVT.

In its sample, this clone was seen once. This chain joins TRBV5-4 and TRBJ2-5; 8 bases are shared with TRBD2. V trimming: 0 bases; J trimming: 4 bases; junction bases outside the gene matches: 8. CDR1 is SGHNT, CDR2 YYREEE, per germline (reference sequence). The CDR3 runs to 16 residues. CDR3 protein: CASSLARGAGVETQYF. As DNA, the CDR3 is TGTGCCAGCAGCTTGGCCCGGGGAGCGGGAGTAGAGACCCAGTACTTC.

The chain recombines TRBV5-8 with TRBJ1-1; maybe TRBD1 (6 bases). Deletions cut 0 bases from V and 3 bases from J, with 12 bases between. Germline-derived CDR1 and CDR2 are SGHTS and YDEGEE. The CDR3 loop spans 15 amino acids. The CDR3 protein is CASSLGLGGDTEAFF. The CDR3, as DNA: TGTGCCAGCAGCTTGGGATTAGGGGGAGACACTGAAGCTTTCTTT.